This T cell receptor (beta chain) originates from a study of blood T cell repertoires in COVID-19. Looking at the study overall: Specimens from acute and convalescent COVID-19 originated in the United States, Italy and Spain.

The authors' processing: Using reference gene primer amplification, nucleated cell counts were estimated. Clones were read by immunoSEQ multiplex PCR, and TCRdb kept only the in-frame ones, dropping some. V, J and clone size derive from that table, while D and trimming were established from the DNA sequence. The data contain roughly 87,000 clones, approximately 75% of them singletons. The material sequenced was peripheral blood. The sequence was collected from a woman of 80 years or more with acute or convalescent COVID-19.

The CDR3 spells CASSLGPTGVGYTF. CDR3 DNA: TGTGCCAGCAGCTTGGGCCCTACAGGGGTTGGCTACACCTTC. The chain carries TRBV7-3 and TRBJ1-2; 7 bases agree with TRBD1. Per the germline V gene, CDR1 is SGHTA and CDR2 is FQGTGA. The V segment lost 3 bases and the J segment 7 bases; nucleotides outside the gene matches: 8. The CDR3 runs 14 residues.